This TCR beta chain came from a study of T cells after yellow fever vaccination. This clonotype was found many times. Trimming removed 6 bases at V and 4 bases at J, with 27 bases between. This CDR3 is built from 19 residues. Using its own MiXCR run on the 5' RACE reads, TCRdb lists one record per CDR3 protein. The sample includes about 400,000 distinct CDR3 sequences, 6.2% of them seen just once. The clonotype comes from a man younger than 40 who received the YFV17D yellow fever vaccine. The chain couples TRBV12-3 or TRBV12-4 to TRBJ2-2; a weak D match, TRBD1 (6 bases). The material was PBMCs, obtained 5 days after the yellow fever booster vaccination. CDR3 sequence: CASRLDSYYPTRGTGELFF. The CDR3 nucleotides are TGTGCCAGCAGACTGGACAGCTACTACCCCACCCGTGGCACCGGGGAGCTGTTTTTT.